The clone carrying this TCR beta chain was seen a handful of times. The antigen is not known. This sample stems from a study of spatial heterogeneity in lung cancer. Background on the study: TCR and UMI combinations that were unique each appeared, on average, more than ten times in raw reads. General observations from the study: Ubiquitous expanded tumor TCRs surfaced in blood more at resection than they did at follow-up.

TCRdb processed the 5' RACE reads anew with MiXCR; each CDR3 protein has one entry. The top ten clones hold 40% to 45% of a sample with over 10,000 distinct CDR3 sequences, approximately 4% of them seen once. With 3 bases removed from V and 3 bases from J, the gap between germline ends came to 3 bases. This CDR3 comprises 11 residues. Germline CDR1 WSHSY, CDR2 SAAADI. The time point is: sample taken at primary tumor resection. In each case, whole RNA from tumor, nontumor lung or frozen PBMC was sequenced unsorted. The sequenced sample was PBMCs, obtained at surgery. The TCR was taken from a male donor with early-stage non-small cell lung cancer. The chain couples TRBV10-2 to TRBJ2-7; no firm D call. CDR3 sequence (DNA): TGCGCCAGCAGTGACCTCTACGAGCAGTACTTC. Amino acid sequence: CASSDLYEQYF.